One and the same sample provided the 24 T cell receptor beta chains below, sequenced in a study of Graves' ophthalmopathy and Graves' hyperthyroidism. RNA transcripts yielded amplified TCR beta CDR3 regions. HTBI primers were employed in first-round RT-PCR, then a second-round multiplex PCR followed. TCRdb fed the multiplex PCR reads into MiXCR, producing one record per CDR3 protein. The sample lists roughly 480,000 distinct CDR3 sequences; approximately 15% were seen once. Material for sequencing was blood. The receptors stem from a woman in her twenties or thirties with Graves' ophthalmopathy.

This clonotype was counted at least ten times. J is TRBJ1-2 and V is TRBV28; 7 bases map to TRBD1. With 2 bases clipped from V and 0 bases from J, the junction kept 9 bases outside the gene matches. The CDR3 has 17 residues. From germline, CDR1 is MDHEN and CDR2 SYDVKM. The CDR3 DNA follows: TGTGCCAGCAGTTTACTCCCCGGGACAGCCGCTAACTATGGCTACACCTTC. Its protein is CASSLLPGTAANYGYTF.

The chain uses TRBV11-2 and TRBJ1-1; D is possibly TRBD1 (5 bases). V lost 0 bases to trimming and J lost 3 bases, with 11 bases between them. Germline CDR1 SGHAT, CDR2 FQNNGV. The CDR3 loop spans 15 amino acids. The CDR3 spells CASSLEGVGDTEAFF. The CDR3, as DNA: TGTGCCAGCAGCTTAGAGGGGGTTGGGGACACTGAAGCTTTCTTT.

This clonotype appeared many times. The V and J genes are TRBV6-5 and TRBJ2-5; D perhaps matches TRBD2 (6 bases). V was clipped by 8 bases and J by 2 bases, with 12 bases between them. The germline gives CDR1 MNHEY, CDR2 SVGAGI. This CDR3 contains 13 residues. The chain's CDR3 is CASLKRVQETQYF. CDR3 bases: TGTGCCAGCCTAAAGCGGGTGCAAGAGACCCAGTACTTC.

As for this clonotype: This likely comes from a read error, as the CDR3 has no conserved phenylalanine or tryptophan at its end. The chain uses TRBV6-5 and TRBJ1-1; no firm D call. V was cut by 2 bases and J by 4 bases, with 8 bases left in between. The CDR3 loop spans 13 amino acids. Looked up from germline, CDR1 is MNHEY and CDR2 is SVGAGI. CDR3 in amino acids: CASSYGGSTEAFV. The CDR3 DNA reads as TGTGCCAGCAGTTACGGTGGGAGCACTGAAGCTTTCGTT.

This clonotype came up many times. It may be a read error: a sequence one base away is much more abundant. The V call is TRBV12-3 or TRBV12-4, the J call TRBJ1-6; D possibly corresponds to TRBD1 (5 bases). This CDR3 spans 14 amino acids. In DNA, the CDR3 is TGTGCCAACAATCATGTAGGGGATGATTCACACCTCCACTTT. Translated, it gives CANNHVGDDSHLHF.

CDR3 region: CASSARDTGELFF. CDR3 nucleotide sequence: TGTGCCAGCAGTGCTCGGGACACCGGGGAGCTGTTTTTT. This chain uses TRBV6-1 with TRBJ2-2; no clear D. This CDR3 region has 13 residues. From germline, CDR1 is MNHNS and CDR2 SASEGT. Trimming removed 4 bases at V and 3 bases at J, with 6 bases between.

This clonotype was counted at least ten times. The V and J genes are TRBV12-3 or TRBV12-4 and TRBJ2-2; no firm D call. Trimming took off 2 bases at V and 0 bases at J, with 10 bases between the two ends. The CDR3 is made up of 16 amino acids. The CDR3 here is CASSLMGPPNTGELFF. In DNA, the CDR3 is TGTGCCAGCAGTTTAATGGGTCCCCCGAACACCGGGGAGCTGTTTTTT.

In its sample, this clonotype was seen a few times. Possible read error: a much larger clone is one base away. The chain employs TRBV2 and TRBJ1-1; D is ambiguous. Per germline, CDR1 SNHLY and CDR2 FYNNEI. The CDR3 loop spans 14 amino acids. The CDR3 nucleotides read TGTGCCAGCAGTGACGGGTTGGCTAACACTGAAGCTTCCTTT. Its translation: CASSDGLANTEASF.

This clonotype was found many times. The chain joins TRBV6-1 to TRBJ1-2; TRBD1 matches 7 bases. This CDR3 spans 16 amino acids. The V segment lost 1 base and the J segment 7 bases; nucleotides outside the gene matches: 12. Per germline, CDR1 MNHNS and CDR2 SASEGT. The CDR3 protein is CASSEVSSVQGTGYTF. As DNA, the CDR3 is TGTGCCAGCAGTGAAGTGTCCTCGGTACAGGGGACTGGCTACACCTTC.

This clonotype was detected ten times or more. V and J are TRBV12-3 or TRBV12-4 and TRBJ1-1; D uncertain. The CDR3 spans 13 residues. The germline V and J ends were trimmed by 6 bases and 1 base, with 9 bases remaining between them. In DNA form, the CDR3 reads TGTGCCAGCAGCGACACCCAGAACACTGAAGCTTTCTTT. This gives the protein CASSDTQNTEAFF.

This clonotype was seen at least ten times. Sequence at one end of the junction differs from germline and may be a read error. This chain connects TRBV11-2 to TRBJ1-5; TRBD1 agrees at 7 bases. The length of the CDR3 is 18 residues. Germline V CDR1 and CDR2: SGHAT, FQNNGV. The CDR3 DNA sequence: TGTGCCAGCATCTTACATATTCAGGGGGGGATTTTAAATCAGCCCCAGCATTTT. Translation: CASILHIQGGILNQPQHF.

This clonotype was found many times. CDR3 in amino acids: CATSVFGGETQYF. The CDR3 coding sequence is TGTGCCACCAGTGTGTTTGGGGGTGAGACCCAGTACTTC. The V gene is TRBV15, the J gene TRBJ2-5; D may match TRBD1 or TRBD2 (5 bases each). Germline CDR1 LNHNV, CDR2 YYDKDF (reference sequence). The V end was cut by 6 bases, the J end by 5 bases, with 13 bases between. This CDR3 comprises 13 residues.

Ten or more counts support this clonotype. CDR3 residues: CSVATPVEAFF. CDR3 nucleotides: TGCAGCGTTGCTACCCCCGTTGAAGCTTTCTTT. The genes are TRBV29-1 and TRBJ1-1; D is undetermined. The V end was cut by 4 bases, the J end by 7 bases, with 10 bases between. CDR1 is SQVTM, CDR2 ANQGSEA, per germline. There are 11 residues in the CDR3.

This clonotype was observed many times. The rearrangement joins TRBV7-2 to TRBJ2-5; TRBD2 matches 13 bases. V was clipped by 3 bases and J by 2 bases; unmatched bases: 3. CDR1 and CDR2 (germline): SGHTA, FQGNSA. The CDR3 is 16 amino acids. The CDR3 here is CASSLGLAGTQETQYF. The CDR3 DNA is TGTGCCAGCAGCTTGGGACTAGCGGGAACTCAAGAGACCCAGTACTTC.

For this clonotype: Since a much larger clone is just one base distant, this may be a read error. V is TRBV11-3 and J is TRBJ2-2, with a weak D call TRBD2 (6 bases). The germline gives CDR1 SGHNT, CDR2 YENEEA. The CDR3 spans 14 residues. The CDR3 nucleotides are TGTGCCAGCAGCTTGAATTGGAATGGCGGGGAGCTGTGTTTT. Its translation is CASSLNWNGGELCF.

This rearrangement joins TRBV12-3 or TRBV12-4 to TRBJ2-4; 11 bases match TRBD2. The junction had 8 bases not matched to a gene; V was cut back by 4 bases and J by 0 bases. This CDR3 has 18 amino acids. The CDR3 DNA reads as TGTGCCAGCAGTTCCCCTAGCGGGAGGACGCTAGCCAAAAACATTCAGTACTTC. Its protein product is CASSSPSGRTLAKNIQYF.

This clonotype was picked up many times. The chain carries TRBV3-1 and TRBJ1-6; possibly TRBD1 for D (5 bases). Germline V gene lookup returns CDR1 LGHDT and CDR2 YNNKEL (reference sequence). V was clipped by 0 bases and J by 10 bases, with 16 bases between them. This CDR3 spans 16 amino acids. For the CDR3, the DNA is TGTGCCAGCAGCCAAGATTGGGGGGGGAAGTACTCACCCCTCCACTTT. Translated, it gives CASSQDWGGKYSPLHF. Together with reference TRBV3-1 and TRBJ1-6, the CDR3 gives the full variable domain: DTAVSQTPKYLVTQMGNDKSIKCEQNLGHDTMYWYKQDSKKFLKIMFSYNNKELIINETVPNRFSPKSPDKAHLNLHINSLELGDSAVYFCASSQDWGGKYSPLHFGNGTRLTVT.

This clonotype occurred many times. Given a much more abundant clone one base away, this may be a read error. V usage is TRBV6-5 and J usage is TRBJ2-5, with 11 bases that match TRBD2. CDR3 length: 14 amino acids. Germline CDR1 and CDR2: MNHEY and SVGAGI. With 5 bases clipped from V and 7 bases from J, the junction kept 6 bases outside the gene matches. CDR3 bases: TGTGCCAGCAGTATTGGGACTAGCGGAATGACCCAGTACTTC. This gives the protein CASSIGTSGMTQYF.

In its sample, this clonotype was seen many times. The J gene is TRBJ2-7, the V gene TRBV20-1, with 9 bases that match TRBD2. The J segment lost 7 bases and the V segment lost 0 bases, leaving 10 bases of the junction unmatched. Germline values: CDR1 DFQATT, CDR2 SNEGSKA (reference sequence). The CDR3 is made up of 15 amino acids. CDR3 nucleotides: TGCAGTGCTAGAGATCTGACGGGACTAGCAGTTGAGCAGTACTTC. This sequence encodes CSARDLTGLAVEQYF.

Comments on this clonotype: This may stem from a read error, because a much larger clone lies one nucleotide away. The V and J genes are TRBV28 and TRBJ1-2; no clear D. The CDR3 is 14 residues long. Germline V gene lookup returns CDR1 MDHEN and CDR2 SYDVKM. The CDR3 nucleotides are TGTGCCAGCTGTTTTCCTGGGGTTATCTATGGCTACACCTTC. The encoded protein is CASCFPGVIYGYTF.

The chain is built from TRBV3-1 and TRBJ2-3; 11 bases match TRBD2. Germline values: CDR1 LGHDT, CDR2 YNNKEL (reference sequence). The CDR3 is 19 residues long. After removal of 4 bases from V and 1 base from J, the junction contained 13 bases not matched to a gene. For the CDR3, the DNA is TGTGCCAGCAGCCTCCGCAGCTCTAGCGGGGGGCTAGGCACAGATACGCAGTATTTT. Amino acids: CASSLRSSSGGLGTDTQYF.

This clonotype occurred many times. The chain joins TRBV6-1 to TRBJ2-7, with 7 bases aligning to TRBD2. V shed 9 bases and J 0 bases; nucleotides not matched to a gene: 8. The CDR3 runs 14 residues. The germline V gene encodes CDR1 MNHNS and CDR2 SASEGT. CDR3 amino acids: CASCLAVSSYEQYF. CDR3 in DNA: TGTGCCAGTTGTCTAGCGGTTAGCTCCTACGAGCAGTACTTC.

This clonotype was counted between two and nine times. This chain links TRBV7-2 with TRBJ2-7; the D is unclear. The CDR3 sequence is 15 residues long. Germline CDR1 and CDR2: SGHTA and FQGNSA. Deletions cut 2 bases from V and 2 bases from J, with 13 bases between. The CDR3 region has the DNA TGTGCCAGCAGCTTACGATGGGCAGCGACCTACGAGCAGTACTTC. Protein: CASSLRWAATYEQYF.

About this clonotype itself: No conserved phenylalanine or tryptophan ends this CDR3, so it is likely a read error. The CDR3 reads CASREFDPDDTAQPQHL. CDR3 coding DNA: TGTGCCAGCCGGGAGTTTGACCCGGACGACACGGCTCAGCCCCAGCATCTT. V gene TRBV6-1 combines with J gene TRBJ1-5; D not certain. From germline, CDR1 is MNHNS and CDR2 SASEGT. This CDR3 has 17 amino acids. V lost 8 bases and J lost 6, with 26 bases in between.